This T cell receptor beta chain was observed in a study of CD8+CD57+ T cells in acquired aplastic anemia (dated by TCRdb to the late 2010s). Some background on the complete study: A mean of roughly 3.2 ug of DNA, ranging from about 0.19 to 27.4 ug, was extracted from sorted CD4+ and CD8+ cells. CD8+CD57+ expansion was defined as frequency above the mean frequency observed in healthy subjects. On the study overall, not on this receptor specifically: Although twenty-nine CD8+ CDR3 sequences were shared by patients and controls, these sequences appeared highly expressed in patients and within the immunodominant clones of patients. Between patients and healthy controls, no significant difference in CD8+ Simpson's diversity was found (P=0.060).

TCR beta VDJ combination and CDR3 sequence profiling used genomic DNA as the template. An Illumina HiSeq 2000 was the platform used for TCR repertoire sequencing. Per the original workflow: Repertoires were assessed using TRBV/TRBJ rearrangement plots, CDR3 size and DJ length profiles, and Simpson's diversity index. The most abundant DNA sequence in the deep sequencing data was taken as the immunodominant clone. CDR3 amino acid sequences were screened for sharing across subjects and compared with published repertoires and the VDJdb database. Using fastp trimming at Q25 and MiXCR clonotype assembly, TCRdb reanalyzed the public sequencing data and kept in-frame beta chains. Rows are unified per CDR3 protein, each entry keeping the most common DNA and genes. None of the V and J calls come from the authors' own analysis; TCRdb made them. Recorded for this sample are roughly 170,000 distinct CDR3 sequences; 45% to 60% of them occurred a single time. The leading ten clones occupy 13% of the sample.

Counted from cysteine to phenylalanine, this CDR3 has 13 amino acids. Left in the record is the CDR3 DNA by itself, 39 bases read in frame from the first base. A distance of 12 bases separates the germline ends of V and J, which lose 7 bases and 0 bases respectively. CDR1 and CDR2 (DFQATT, SNEGSKA) derive from the germline V gene (reference sequence). This clonotype came up once. Its antigen target is currently unknown. No much larger clone is present one base from it, and per-base qualities are unavailable. One read gives only weak evidence. Expansion of CD8+CD57+ cells had been shown by flow cytometry in the patients chosen for sequencing. All patients had severe acquired aplastic anemia diagnosed by International Study of Aplastic Anemia and Agranulocytosis and Camitta criteria. At the time blood was sampled, none of the patients had received any therapy. In this study, sorted CD4+ and CD8+ T cells from the blood of healthy subjects and of severe aplastic anemia patients had their TCR repertoires deep-sequenced. In the USA, patient enrollment took place under clinicaltrials.gov protocols 00001620, 01623167, 00001397, 00071045, 00081523 and 00961064. Ficoll-Paque density gradient centrifugation was used to isolate peripheral blood mononuclear cells. Before DNA extraction, CD4+ and CD8+ T cells were sorted by FACS or by magnetic beads.

The TCR sequence derives from a human donor with aplastic anemia. Sequencing was performed on sorted CD4+, CD8+, or CD8+CD57+ T cells (not recorded which) from PBMCs. The V and J segments used are TRBV20-1 and TRBJ1-1, with the identity of the D gene unclear. The CDR3 reads as follows: CSGSGDMNTEAFF. The bases are TGCAGTGGTAGTGGCGATATGAACACTGAAGCTTTCTTT.